This entry concerns a single TCR beta chain. Its antigen is currently unknown. The V gene lost 3 bases and the J gene lost 6 bases, with 9 bases spanning the gap. Germline V gene lookup returns CDR1 MNHEY and CDR2 SVGAGI. This CDR3 has 13 amino acids. Profiled with immunoSEQ multiplex PCR; TCRdb holds only in-frame clones, not every one. The sample contains approximately 160,000 clones, 85% to 90% of which appear only once. The entry originates in a study of cytomegalovirus exposure and HLA in healthy donors. Notes on the study in general: Some public TCRs appeared in many individuals, while most sequences were rare. Reports credit the classifier with highly specific, highly sensitive diagnosis of cytomegalovirus status.

Donors came from a validation cohort of approximately 110 subjects, distinct from the first 666-subject cohort. The sequenced sample was PBMCs. The V call is TRBV6-5, the J call TRBJ1-5, with D perhaps TRBD1 (6 bases). The clonotype comes from a young woman in good health and CMV-seropositive. The DNA for the CDR3 is TGTGCCAGCAGTTATCAGGGGCCTCAGCCCCAGCATTTT. It specifies CASSYQGPQPQHF.